The rows below give T cell receptor beta chains drawn from one sample of a study of blood T cells in healthy people across ages. MiXCR, applied by TCRdb to the 5' RACE reads, yields one record per CDR3 protein. The sample shows roughly 1.6 million distinct CDR3 sequences, about 31% of them seen only once. Sequenced sample: blood. The receptors were sampled from a woman in her 30s in good health. CDR3s include the opening cysteine and the closing phenylalanine or tryptophan. The D gene is left open where the match is weak. Expanded clones get a size class; other rows say once, few or many, or leave the size out.

D: TRBD2
V: TRBV12-3/TRBV12-4
J: TRBJ2-3
size: few
CDR3: CASSLGAAGGLDTQYF
DNA: TGTGCCAGCAGTTTAGGGGCAGCGGGGGGGCTGGATACGCAGTATTTT

D: TRBD2
V: TRBV6-1
J: TRBJ2-1
size: -
CDR3: CASSLLGTSGNEQVF
DNA: TGTGCCAGCAGTCTACTTGGGACTAGCGGCAATGAGCAGGTCTTC

D: -
V: TRBV10-3
J: TRBJ1-5
size: -
CDR3: CAIGGYSNQPQHF
DNA: TGTGCCATCGGGGGATATAGCAATCAGCCCCAGCATTTT

D: -
V: TRBV5-1
J: TRBJ1-3
size: -
CDR3: CASSLELSGSGNAIYF
DNA: TGCGCCAGCAGCTTGGAACTCTCAGGCTCTGGAAACGCCATATATTTT

D: -
V: TRBV20-1
J: TRBJ2-5
size: -
CDR3: CSASNRVEETQYF
DNA: TGCAGTGCTAGTAACAGGGTTGAAGAGACCCAGTACTTC

D: -
V: TRBV19
J: TRBJ2-1
size: -
CDR3: CASSSRLGIYNEQFF
DNA: TGTGCCAGTAGTAGCCGATTAGGAATTTACAATGAGCAGTTCTTC

D: -
V: TRBV4-2
J: TRBJ2-1
size: -
CDR3: CAGSQDRGNYNEQFF
DNA: TGTGCCGGCAGTCAAGACCGGGGCAACTACAATGAGCAGTTCTTC

D: -
V: TRBV11-2
J: TRBJ2-6
size: once
CDR3: CASSNTQRAGGANGLTF
DNA: TGTGCCAGCAGCAACACACAGAGGGCTGGTGGGGCCAACGGCCTGACTTTC

D: TRBD1
V: TRBV29-1
J: TRBJ1-2
size: few
CDR3: CSAVEGALGYTF
DNA: TGCAGCGCCGTTGAGGGGGCGCTTGGCTACACCTTC

D: -
V: TRBV27
J: TRBJ2-1
size: few
CDR3: CASSRTVALSFEQFF
DNA: TGTGCCAGCAGTAGGACAGTTGCCCTCTCATTTGAGCAGTTCTTC

D: TRBD2
V: TRBV10-3
J: TRBJ2-7
size: few
CDR3: CAISAGTSGRSMLTEQYF
DNA: TGTGCCATCAGTGCCGGGACTAGCGGGAGATCGATGCTTACAGAGCAGTACTTC

D: TRBD2
V: TRBV9
J: TRBJ2-3
size: -
CDR3: CASSVTPRTSGGGDTQYF
DNA: TGTGCCAGCAGCGTAACACCCCGGACTAGCGGGGGTGGAGATACGCAGTATTTT

D: TRBD1
V: TRBV5-8
J: TRBJ2-3
size: -
CDR3: CASSLWGTGNTDTQYF
DNA: TGTGCCAGCAGCTTGTGGGGGACAGGGAACACAGATACGCAGTATTTT

D: TRBD1
V: TRBV5-1
J: TRBJ2-2
size: -
CDR3: CASSIGTENTGELFF
DNA: TGCGCCAGCAGCATAGGGACAGAGAACACCGGGGAGCTGTTTTTT

D: TRBD2
V: TRBV20-1
J: TRBJ2-1
size: -
CDR3: CSARIPTSGGHYNEQFF
DNA: TGCAGTGCTAGAATCCCGACTAGCGGGGGGCACTACAATGAGCAGTTCTTC

D: -
V: TRBV30
J: TRBJ2-2
size: -
CDR3: CAWIGGGLHTGELFF
DNA: TGTGCCTGGATAGGGGGGGGGCTCCACACCGGGGAGCTGTTTTTT

D: -
V: TRBV6-1
J: TRBJ2-5
size: -
CDR3: CATSSGFRQILGETQYF
DNA: TGTGCCACCTCGTCAGGGTTCAGGCAGATCCTAGGAGAGACCCAGTACTTC

D: TRBD2
V: TRBV2
J: TRBJ2-1
size: -
CDR3: CASSEIAGYHNEQFF
DNA: TGTGCCAGCAGTGAAATAGCGGGATACCACAATGAGCAGTTCTTC

D: -
V: TRBV2
J: TRBJ1-2
size: -
CDR3: CASSQAGPYGYTF
DNA: TGTGCCAGCAGTCAGGCAGGGCCCTATGGCTACACCTTC

D: -
V: TRBV21-1
J: TRBJ2-1
size: few
CDR3: CASSGRGTGLMVNEQFF
DNA: TGTGCCAGCAGCGGGCGGGGGACAGGGCTGATGGTCAATGAGCAGTTCTTC

D: TRBD2
V: TRBV30
J: TRBJ2-1
size: few
CDR3: CAWSLGGLAGVEEQFF
DNA: TGTGCCTGGAGTCTAGGGGGACTAGCGGGAGTTGAGGAGCAGTTCTTC

D: TRBD2
V: TRBV20-1
J: TRBJ2-1
size: few
CDR3: CSADLAGETNEQFF
DNA: TGCAGTGCAGACCTAGCGGGGGAAACCAATGAGCAGTTCTTC

D: -
V: TRBV18
J: TRBJ1-4
size: -
CDR3: CASSPNRWSEKLFF
DNA: TGTGCCAGCTCACCCAACAGGTGGTCTGAAAAACTGTTTTTT

D: TRBD1
V: TRBV4-2
J: TRBJ2-3
size: -
CDR3: CASSQGPDRVSADTQYF
DNA: TGTGCCAGCAGCCAGGGTCCCGACAGGGTCTCCGCAGATACGCAGTATTTT

D: -
V: TRBV7-9
J: TRBJ2-3
size: many
CDR3: CASSLAKGTDTQYF
DNA: TGTGCCAGCAGCTTAGCAAAGGGAACAGATACGCAGTATTTT